This T cell receptor (beta chain) was documented in a study of T cell responses to AZD1222 COVID-19 vaccine. Study context: Pooling of second doses given at about 4 or about 12 weeks was done. General observations from the study: Donors were mostly white British, more females; clonal diversity possibly underestimated.

The CDR3 loop spans 12 amino acids. Germline V CDR1 and CDR2: SGHVS, FQNEAQ. The germline V and J ends were trimmed by 5 bases and 0 bases, with 4 bases remaining between them. Sequenced by immunoSEQ multiplex PCR; TCRdb stores in-frame clones only, minus some. The table has 150,000 to 200,000 clones, 80% to 95% seen once. About this clone: Its antigen is not known.

The TCR sequence derives from an adult in good health. The sequences come from peripheral blood, collected on day 0 of AZD1222 vaccination. The chain links TRBV7-8 to TRBJ1-1; D remains ambiguous. CDR3 region: CASSPLNTEAFF. The CDR3 nucleotides read TGTGCCAGCAGCCCTCTGAACACTGAAGCTTTCTTT.